The 14 T cell receptor beta chains presented below share a single source sample, sequenced in a study of blood T cell repertoires in COVID-19. TCRdb's table, derived via immunoSEQ multiplex PCR, lists solely in-frame clones and lacks some. The sample holds around 200,000 clones, 80% to 90% seen once. The sequenced sample consisted of peripheral blood. The source of these receptors is a man between 35 and 55 years old with active or convalescent COVID-19.

The gene calls are TRBV9 and TRBJ2-2, with D possibly TRBD2 on 5 matching bases. Trimming removed 3 bases from V and 5 bases from J, with 11 bases in between. This CDR3 comprises 14 residues. Germline CDR1 SGDLS, CDR2 YYNGEE. CDR3 sequence: CASSALWETGELFF. CDR3 sequence (DNA): TGTGCCAGCAGCGCACTATGGGAGACCGGGGAGCTGTTTTTT.

The rearrangement uses TRBV14 and TRBJ1-2, with 7 bases identical to TRBD1. This CDR3 is built from 15 residues. V lost 1 base and J lost 4; bases outside the gene matches: 6. In germline, CDR1 is SGHDN, CDR2 FVKESK. For the CDR3, the DNA is TGTGCCAGCAGCCAAGTGACAGGGCCTATCTATGGCTACACCTTC. It translates to CASSQVTGPIYGYTF. Together with reference TRBV14 and TRBJ1-2, the CDR3 gives the full variable domain: EAGVTQFPSHSVIEKGQTVTLRCDPISGHDNLYWYRRVMGKEIKFLLHFVKESKQDESGMPNNRFLAERTGGTYSTLKVQPAELEDSGVYFCASSQVTGPIYGYTFGSGTRLTVV.

The genes are TRBV6-2 or TRBV6-3 and TRBJ2-7, with TRBD1 matching 7 bases. Trimming cost V 5 bases and J 0 bases; bases outside gene matches: 10. Germline V gene sequence: CDR1 MNHEY, CDR2 SVGEGT. The CDR3 is 16 residues long. In DNA form, the CDR3 reads TGTGCCAGCAGTACCGCGACAGGGAAGGGCTCCTACGAGCAGTACTTC. Residues: CASSTATGKGSYEQYF.

This clone has only a few counts. The J gene is TRBJ1-6, the V gene TRBV15; D is possibly TRBD1 (5 bases). In germline, CDR1 is LNHNV, CDR2 YYDKDF (reference sequence). Trimming shortened V by 0 bases and J by 9 bases, and 9 bases separated the two germline ends. The CDR3 is 14 amino acids. CDR3 DNA: TGTGCCACCAGCAGAGATCAGGGTACTTCACCCCTCCACTTT. Protein product: CATSRDQGTSPLHF.

The chain links TRBV5-4 to TRBJ1-1, with 8 bases fitting TRBD1. The ends lost 5 bases at V and 11 bases at J; junction bases unmatched: 14. Germline lookup yields CDR1 SGHNT and CDR2 YYREEE (reference sequence). This CDR3 comprises 14 residues. The CDR3 DNA reads as TGTGCCAGCAGGGGGACAGGTGAAGCGTCCCCGGCTTTCTTT. Protein: CASRGTGEASPAFF.

This rearrangement joins TRBV6-2 or TRBV6-3 to TRBJ2-6; D is undetermined. V lost 6 bases to trimming and J lost 1 base, with 28 bases between them. This CDR3 region has 21 residues. Germline V CDR1 and CDR2: MNHEY, SVGEGT. The CDR3 DNA reads as TGTGCCAGCAGCCTCCCTCCCGGGTTTGCCGGGTCGCGGTCTGGGGCCAACGTCCTGACTTTC. Translating it yields CASSLPPGFAGSRSGANVLTF.

V gene TRBV5-1 combines with J gene TRBJ1-1; D ambiguous. Per germline, CDR1 SGHRS and CDR2 YFSETQ. This CDR3 is built from 13 residues. V shed 4 bases and J shed 0 bases, with 7 bases lying between them. CDR3 sequence: CASSKNMNTEAFF. The CDR3 DNA follows: TGCGCCAGCAGCAAAAACATGAACACTGAAGCTTTCTTT.

This clone was detected a few times. This chain uses TRBV5-1 with TRBJ1-2, with 10 nucleotides matching TRBD1. Germline values: CDR1 SGHRS, CDR2 YFSETQ. V shed 4 bases and J 2 bases; nucleotides not matched to a gene: 5. The CDR3 consists of 15 residues. This CDR3 is CASSPTGGSNYGYTF. The CDR3 DNA follows: TGCGCCAGCAGCCCGACAGGGGGCTCGAACTATGGCTACACCTTC.

V is TRBV3-1 (or the pseudogene TRBV3-2) and J is TRBJ2-2; perhaps TRBD2 as D (5 bases). V lost 3 bases to trimming and J lost 6 bases, with 14 bases between them. Germline lookup yields CDR1 LGHDT and CDR2 YNNKEL (reference sequence). The CDR3 is 15 residues long. CDR3 bases: TGTGCCAGCAGCCACCGGCTAGCCATCTCCGGGGAGCTGTTTTTT. It specifies CASSHRLAISGELFF.

The CDR3 nucleotides are TGTGCCAGCAGCGTAACGCGGGGGAAGGAGGAAAAACTGTTTTTT. This sequence encodes CASSVTRGKEEKLFF. V usage is TRBV7-2 and J usage is TRBJ1-4, with a possible D match to TRBD1 (5 bases). In germline, CDR1 is SGHTA, CDR2 FQGNSA. Trimming took off 5 bases at V and 8 bases at J, with 18 bases between the two ends. The CDR3 loop spans 15 amino acids.

The V call is TRBV10-3, the J call TRBJ1-1, with 7 bases fitting TRBD1. Germline V gene data show CDR1 as ENHRY and CDR2 as SYGVKD. The CDR3 consists of 13 residues. V lost 6 bases, J lost 5 bases, and 6 bases stayed unmatched. This CDR3 reads CAIRELQGTEAFF. The DNA of the CDR3 is TGTGCCATCAGAGAACTACAGGGGACTGAAGCTTTCTTT.

The chain links TRBV5-4 to TRBJ2-7; a weak D match, TRBD1 (7 bases). CDR1 and CDR2 from the germline V gene are SGHNT and YYREEE (reference sequence). The CDR3 spans 15 residues. The V and J ends lost 4 bases and 3 bases respectively, with 17 bases between them. The CDR3 DNA reads as TGTGCCAGCAGCCGGGGGACAGTACAGGTCTACGAGCAGTACTTC. The encoded protein is CASSRGTVQVYEQYF.

The chain combines TRBV2 with TRBJ2-3; 7 bases match TRBD1. Germline CDR1 SNHLY, CDR2 FYNNEI. Trimming took 6 bases from V and 0 from J; bases not matched to a gene: 6. CDR3 length equals 15 residues. DNA of the CDR3: TGTGCCAGCAGGCCTCGGACAGGAAGCACAGATACGCAGTATTTT. It translates to CASRPRTGSTDTQYF.

This chain uses TRBV30 with TRBJ1-1, with no clear D. Between the trimmed V and J ends, which lost 3 bases and 10 bases, there was a span of 15 bases. The CDR3 totals 12 residues. CDR1 is GTSNPN, CDR2 SVGIG, per germline (reference sequence). CDR3 loop: CAWRTEGLGAFF. The CDR3 DNA is TGTGCCTGGAGGACTGAAGGCCTTGGAGCTTTCTTT. Full variable domain (outside the CDR3, taken from reference TRBV30 and TRBJ1-1): SQTIHQWPATLVQPVGSPLSLECTVEGTSNPNLYWYRQAAGRGLQLLFYSVGIGQISSEVPQNLSASRPQDRQFILSSKKLLLSDSGFYLCAWRTEGLGAFFGQGTRLTVV.